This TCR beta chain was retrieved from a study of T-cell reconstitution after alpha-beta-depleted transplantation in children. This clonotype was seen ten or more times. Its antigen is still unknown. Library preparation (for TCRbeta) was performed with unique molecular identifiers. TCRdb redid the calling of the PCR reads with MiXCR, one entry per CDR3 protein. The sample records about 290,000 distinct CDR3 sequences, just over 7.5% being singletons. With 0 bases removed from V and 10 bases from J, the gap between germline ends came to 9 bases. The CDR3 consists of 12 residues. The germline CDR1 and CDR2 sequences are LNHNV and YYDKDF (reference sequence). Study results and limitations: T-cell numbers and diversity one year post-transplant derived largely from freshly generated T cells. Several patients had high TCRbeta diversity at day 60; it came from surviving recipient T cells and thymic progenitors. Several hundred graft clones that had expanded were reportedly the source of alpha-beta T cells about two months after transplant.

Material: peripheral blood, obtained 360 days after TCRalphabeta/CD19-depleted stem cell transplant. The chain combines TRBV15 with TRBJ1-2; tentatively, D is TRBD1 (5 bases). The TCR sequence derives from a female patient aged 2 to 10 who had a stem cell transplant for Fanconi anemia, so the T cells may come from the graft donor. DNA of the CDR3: TGTGCCACCAGCAGAGATCCAGGGAACTACACCTTC. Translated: CATSRDPGNYTF. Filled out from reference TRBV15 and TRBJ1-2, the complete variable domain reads DAMVIQNPRYQVTQFGKPVTLSCSQTLNHNVMYWYQQKSSQAPKLLFHYYDKDFNNEADTPDNFQSRRPNTSFCFLDIRSPGLGDTAMYLCATSRDPGNYTFGSGTRLTVV.